This record covers a single T cell receptor beta chain. This entry is derived from a study of cytomegalovirus exposure and HLA in healthy donors. A multiplex PCR was run with 60 Vbeta primers and 13 Jbeta primers. The repertoire was sequenced with immunoSEQ multiplex PCR; TCRdb's copy has only in-frame clones and lacks some. The table shows about 150,000 clones, with approximately 83% occurring only once. Germline values: CDR1 SGHNT, CDR2 YYREEE (reference sequence). Trimming took 7 bases from V and 2 from J, leaving 12 bases between them. The CDR3 has 13 residues. Sequencing input: PBMCs. This chain joins TRBV5-4 and TRBJ1-1; possibly TRBD1 for D (6 bases). The origin of this receptor is a woman in her 40s in good health and CMV-seronegative. CDR3 protein: CASAWGLNTEAFF. The CDR3 coding sequence is TGTGCCAGCGCTTGGGGGCTAAACACTGAAGCTTTCTTT. Full variable domain (remainder filled in from reference TRBV5-4 and TRBJ1-1): ETGVTQSPTHLIKTRGQQVTLRCSSQSGHNTVSWYQQALGQGPQFIFQYYREEENGRGNFPPRFSGLQFPNYSSELNVNALELDDSALYLCASAWGLNTEAFFGQGTRLTVV.